The clone carrying this T cell receptor beta chain was recorded many times. The sample comes from a study of T cells in Graves' hyperthyroidism and ophthalmopathy. Stability of Graves' hyperthyroidism was defined as absent ophthalmopathy progression within 18 months. Orbital computed tomography and thyroid ultrasound, together with serum TRAb and thyroxine and clinical symptoms, were used for diagnoses. Using around 10 ml of fresh peripheral blood, PBMCs were prepared. Amplification of TCR beta CDR3 regions was performed using RNA transcripts as template. Initially, a first-round RT-PCR of the TCR CDR3 employed the HTBI primer set. TCRdb analysed the multiplex PCR reads with MiXCR anew, one entry per CDR3 protein. Here the sample spans approximately 640,000 distinct CDR3 sequences, 15% to 20% being singletons. The CDR3 length is 17 residues. After removal of 5 bases from V and 4 bases from J, the junction contained 14 bases not matched to a gene.

The sequenced sample was blood. The genes are TRBV12-3 or TRBV12-4 and TRBJ1-2; 9 bases line up with TRBD1. The sequence was obtained from a man between 45 and 60 years old with Graves' hyperthyroidism. The CDR3 sequence: CASSRSSRDRAAYGYTF. CDR3 nucleotides: TGTGCCAGCAGTCGATCTTCTCGGGACAGGGCTGCCTATGGCTACACCTTC.